This TCR beta chain comes out of a study of blood T cell repertoires in COVID-19 (dated by TCRdb to the early 2020s). In the study overall: Samples from collaborators originated in the United States, Italy and Spain and spanned both the acute and convalescent phases of COVID-19. The repertoires were released in a freely available public database meant as a resource for research on the immune response to SARS-CoV-2. HLA class I and class II types, where available, came from metadata supplied by the sample provider rather than from assay-based typing. Nearly every sample came with metadata listing a de-identified subject ID, COVID-19 status, age in years and sex. The material from the prospective study consisted of cDNA or gDNA derived from T cells, B-cell-depleted T cells, or PBMCs. Subjects who had been exposed to COVID-19, were actively infected with it, or had recovered from it provided the deeply sampled blood TCRbeta repertoires that made up the dataset. The samples were drawn from two sources: the first 160 participants of the ongoing ImmuneRACE study, and approximately 1,300 subjects contributed by 6 global collaborators. Points the paper makes about the study in general: How much clinical and demographic metadata was included differed by source and by participant, and the metadata was provided uncurated.

A second Seattle source provided samples from volunteer blood donors who had recovered from COVID-19. Whole blood was collected in K2EDTA tubes by collaborating institutions according to the institutions' own protocols. For TCRbeta analysis, collaborators shipped samples in one of three forms: frozen whole blood, isolated PBMCs, or DNA extracted from either of those sample types. TCRbeta CDR3 regions were amplified from genomic DNA by means of the immunoSEQ Assay, a bias-controlled multiplex PCR. The study's processing was this. Nucleated cell counts per sample were estimated from amplification of reference gene primers within the assay. Sequence reads were collapsed and filtered to measure the absolute abundance of every unique TCRbeta CDR3 rearrangement. Productive Simpson clonality was computed per sample as the square root of Simpson's diversity index over productive rearrangements. Imported from immuneACCESS, the table was reduced by TCRdb to in-frame sequences with V and J called. These copies leave out some clones; in studies compared against another copy, an unresolved V gene accounts for under half, and the cause of the remainder is not known. For V, J and clone size, that table is used; D and trimming come from the DNA. Within this sample are 200,000 to 300,000 clones, with around 88% of them counted one time only. The leading ten clones occupy 3% to 3.5% of the sample.

Reading the germline V gene gives CDR1 MGHRA and CDR2 YSYEKL. Reading from cysteine to phenylalanine, the CDR3 counts 14 amino acids. Just the 42-base CDR3 DNA is kept, in frame starting at base 1. V is reduced by 1 base and J by 3 bases, leaving a spacing of 10 bases between them. As regards this clone: Its cognate antigen has yet to be identified. Base qualities are missing; no much larger clone stands one base away.

Specimen: peripheral blood. This receptor was obtained from a woman aged 30 to 39 who had recovered from COVID-19. Rearrangement joined TRBV4-1 to TRBJ2-7; the D gene is possibly TRBD2, with 5 bases matching. This receptor has the CDR3 CASSQGPLDYEQYF. The nucleotides are TGCGCCAGCAGCCAAGGCCCACTAGACTACGAGCAGTACTTC.